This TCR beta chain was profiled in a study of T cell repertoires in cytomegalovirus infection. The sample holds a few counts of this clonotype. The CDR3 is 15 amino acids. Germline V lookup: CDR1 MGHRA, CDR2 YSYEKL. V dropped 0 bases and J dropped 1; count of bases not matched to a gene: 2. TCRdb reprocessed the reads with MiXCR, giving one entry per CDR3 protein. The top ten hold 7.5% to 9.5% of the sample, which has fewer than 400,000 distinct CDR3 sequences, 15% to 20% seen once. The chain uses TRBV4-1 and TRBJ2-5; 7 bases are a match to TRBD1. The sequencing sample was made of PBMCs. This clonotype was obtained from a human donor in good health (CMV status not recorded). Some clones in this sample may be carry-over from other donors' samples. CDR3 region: CASSQDNRGQETQYF. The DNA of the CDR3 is TGCGCCAGCAGCCAAGATAACAGGGGCCAAGAGACCCAGTACTTC.